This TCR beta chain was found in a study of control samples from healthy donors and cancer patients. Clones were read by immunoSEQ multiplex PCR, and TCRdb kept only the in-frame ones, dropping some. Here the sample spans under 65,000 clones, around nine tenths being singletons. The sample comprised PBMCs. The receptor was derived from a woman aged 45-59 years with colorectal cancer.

The CDR3 loop is CASQGGEKLFF. CDR3 sequence (DNA): TGTGCCAGTCAGGGTGGCGAAAAACTGTTTTTT. The chain employs TRBV10-3 and TRBJ1-4; a possible D gene is TRBD1 (5 bases). Germline lookup yields CDR1 ENHRY and CDR2 SYGVKD. V shed 10 bases and J shed 8 bases, with 11 bases lying between them. This CDR3 has 11 amino acids.